This TCR beta chain was captured in a study of OX40 agonist ivuxolimab in advanced cancers. Study results and caveats: There were, on average, more expanded clones in CD8+ T cells than in CD4+.

Clones were read by immunoSEQ multiplex PCR, and TCRdb kept only the in-frame ones, dropping some. Among 15,000 to 20,000 clones listed, around four fifths were seen once. Turning to this clone: Its antigen is unidentified. An end of the junction does not agree with germline; a read error may underlie this.

Looked up from germline, CDR1 is LGHNT and CDR2 is FRNRAP. The CDR3 has 12 residues. This chain connects TRBV12-5 to TRBJ1-5; D is unresolved. Here the sequenced sample was CD4+ or CD8+ T cells sorted from blood, taken in a trial of the OX40 agonist ivuxolimab. The receptor comes from an adult with an advanced solid tumor such as melanoma, head and neck, liver or kidney cancer. The CDR3 reads CASGSGSGPLHF. As DNA, the CDR3 is TGTGCTAGTGGTTCCGGAAGCGGGCCCCTGCATTTT.